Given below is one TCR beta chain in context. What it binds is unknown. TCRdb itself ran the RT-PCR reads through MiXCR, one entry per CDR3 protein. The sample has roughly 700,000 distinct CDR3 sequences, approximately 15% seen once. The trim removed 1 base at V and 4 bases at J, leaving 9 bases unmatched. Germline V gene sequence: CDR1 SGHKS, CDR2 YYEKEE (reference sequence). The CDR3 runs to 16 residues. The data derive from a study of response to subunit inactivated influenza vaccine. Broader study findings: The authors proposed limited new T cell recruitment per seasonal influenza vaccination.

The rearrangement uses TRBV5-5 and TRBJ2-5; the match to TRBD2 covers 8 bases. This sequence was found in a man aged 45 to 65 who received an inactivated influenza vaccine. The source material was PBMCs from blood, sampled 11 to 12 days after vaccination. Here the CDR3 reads CASSLLLSGGRETQYF. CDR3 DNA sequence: TGTGCCAGCAGCTTGCTACTAAGCGGGGGACGAGAGACCCAGTACTTC. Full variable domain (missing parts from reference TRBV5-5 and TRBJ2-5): DAGVTQSPTHLIKTRGQQVTLRCSPISGHKSVSWYQQVLGQGPQFIFQYYEKEERGRGNFPDRFSARQFPNYSSELNVNALLLGDSALYLCASSLLLSGGRETQYFGPGTRLLVL.